A selection of T cell receptor beta chains follows, all from one sample in a study of cytomegalovirus exposure and HLA in healthy donors. Sequencing was performed with immunoSEQ multiplex PCR; in TCRdb, only in-frame clones are kept and a portion is missing. Seen in this sample are around 70,000 clones; the ten most common clones hold roughly 2.4%. Sequenced sample: PBMCs. Receptors originate from a female donor in good health and CMV-seropositive. Each CDR3 is given with its conserved first and last residue. The D gene is left open where the match is weak.

v_gene	j_gene	d_gene	CDR3aa	CDR3nt
TRBV7-6	TRBJ2-5	NA	CASSRQGSGAFKETQYF	TGTGCCAGCAGCCGACAGGGGAGCGGGGCTTTTAAGGAGACCCAGTACTTC
TRBV30	TRBJ2-1	TRBD2	CACVDSGSPDNEQFF	TGTGCCTGTGTCGATAGCGGGAGCCCCGACAATGAGCAGTTCTTC
TRBV18	TRBJ1-1	TRBD1	CASSPGQGGTEAFF	TGTGCCAGCTCACCGGGACAGGGGGGCACTGAAGCTTTCTTT
TRBV7-9	TRBJ2-5	NA	CASTSRGRETQYF	TGTGCCAGCACCTCGCGGGGGCGGGAGACCCAGTACTTC
TRBV28	TRBJ1-4	NA	CASTLGATNEKLFF	TGTGCCAGCACCCTGGGAGCAACTAATGAAAAACTGTTTTTT
TRBV4-3	TRBJ2-7	NA	CASSQEWGRREQYF	TGCGCCAGCAGCCAAGAGTGGGGCCGCCGCGAGCAGTACTTC
TRBV30	TRBJ2-1	NA	CAWSVYGNEQFF	TGTGCCTGGAGTGTCTACGGCAATGAGCAGTTCTTC
TRBV28	TRBJ2-5	NA	CAATRGQGTQYF	TGTGCCGCGACTAGGGGGCAGGGGACCCAGTACTTC
TRBV4-3	TRBJ2-1	NA	CASSQPKDGSSYNEQFF	TGCGCCAGCAGCCAGCCAAAGGACGGGAGCTCCTACAATGAGCAGTTCTTC
TRBV4-3	TRBJ1-4	NA	CASSPWGGEKLFF	TGCGCCAGCAGCCCCTGGGGGGGTGAAAAACTGTTTTTT
TRBV27	TRBJ1-2	TRBD1	CASSLDRAGGYTF	TGTGCCAGCAGTTTGGACAGGGCGGGCGGCTACACCTTC